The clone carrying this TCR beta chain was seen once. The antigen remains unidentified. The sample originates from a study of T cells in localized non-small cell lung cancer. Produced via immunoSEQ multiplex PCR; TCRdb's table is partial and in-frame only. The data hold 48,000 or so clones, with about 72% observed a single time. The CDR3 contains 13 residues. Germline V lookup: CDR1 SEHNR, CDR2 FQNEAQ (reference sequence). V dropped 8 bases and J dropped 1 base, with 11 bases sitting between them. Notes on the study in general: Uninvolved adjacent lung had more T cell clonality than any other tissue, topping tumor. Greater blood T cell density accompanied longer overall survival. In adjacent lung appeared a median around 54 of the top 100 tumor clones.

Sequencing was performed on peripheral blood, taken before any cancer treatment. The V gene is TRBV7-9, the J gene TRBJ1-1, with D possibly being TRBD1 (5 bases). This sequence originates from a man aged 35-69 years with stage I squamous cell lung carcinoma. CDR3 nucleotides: TGTGCCAGCCTGACAGAATCGAACACTGAAGCTTTCTTT. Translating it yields CASLTESNTEAFF.